This T cell receptor beta chain was observed in a study of cytomegalovirus exposure and HLA in healthy donors (dated by TCRdb to 2017 to 2019). Study-level background: In an earlier analysis of fewer than 750 of the donors, 276 Gb of sequence data and approximately 120 million unique TCR beta sequences from about 179 million T cells were reported. A later analysis re-examined previously published TCR beta repertoires from roughly 650 donors and added high-resolution HLA genotyping to investigate patterns of TCR occurrence. Roughly five DR-DQ haplotypes were handled as single units for association and clustering because linkage in the cohort was strong. Using immunosequencing, the study profiled T cell repertoires from fewer than 850 subjects and related those repertoires to cytomegalovirus serostatus. Every repertoire in the discovery cohort had been generated on one and the same sequencing platform. The aim of the study was to test whether cataloging public T cell receptors could identify signatures of past pathogen exposure. Among almost 400 genotyped donors of the cohort, an average of roughly 240,000 unique TCR beta nucleotide sequences were sequenced per donor, 15% to 20% of them non-productive. To predict cytomegalovirus infection status, the study brought together high-throughput TCR immunosequencing, statistical association of individual TCRs with disease status, and machine learning. Both class I and class II loci were covered by HLA typing, at four-digit resolution. An earlier analysis of around 580 of the donors used high-throughput TCR beta sequencing to judge whether each TCR beta V gene segment behaved as functional or pseudogenic. The later analysis used no new phenotypic data to find candidate immune exposures, relying instead on TCR beta sequences and their occurrence across donors. The number of typed donors differed by locus: roughly 629-640 for A, B, C, DRB1 and DQB1; approximately 530 for DQA1; 606 for DPA1; and about 450 for DPB1. An early release covering approximately 600 HLA-typed donors comprised approximately 290 gigabases of sequencing data and around 86 million unique TCR sequences. Donor age, sex, ethnicity and CMV serostatus were compiled alongside the repertoire data. Among the 398 genotyped donors, around 79% belonged to the genetic ancestry cluster associated with self-reported Caucasian donors. A later genetic analysis used genome-wide SNP genotypes for about 55% of the 666 donors, treating that subset as a discovery cohort. Besides the first cohort of approximately 670 subjects, a separate validation cohort made up of over 95 different subjects was used. Summary of the overall study and its limitations: According to a later analysis, parvovirus B19, influenza, CMV and Epstein-Barr virus appeared linked to several top co-occurrence clusters. It was suggested by the authors that the approach could potentially be generalized to other disease states and immunological phenotypes. CMV serostatus was the only immune exposure information available for the cohort. In a later analysis, the rate of TCR association differed among HLA loci, with DRB1 alleles having the most associated TCRs and HLA-C alleles having the fewest. At a false discovery rate of 0.05, a later analysis linked 16,951 TCR beta sequences to specific HLA alleles. Because some donors lacked HLA typing at each locus, the association tests relied only on the typed subset. In this cohort, only TCR beta chains were sequenced, and detectable features were limited by the absence of alpha or paired-chain data. The earlier analysis of about 600 of the donors excluded fewer than 20 rarely observed V segments, including chromosome 9 orphons, because counts were too low. Broadly in line with IMGT annotations, most TCR beta V segments showed up in productive rearrangements about 90% or about 30% of the time in an earlier analysis of some 590 of the donors. A further reported finding was that TCR beta sequences accurately predicted the HLA-A and HLA-B alleles for most subjects in the first cohort. According to a later analysis, most CMV-associated TCR beta chains appeared to be HLA-restricted, and the HLA associations seemed to be driven largely by CMV exposure. When HLA alleles, especially DR and DQ, strongly co-occurred, TCR associations were difficult to assign to individual alleles. Linkage disequilibrium might explain the correlated functional status among segregating V segments, but an unknown experimental factor could not be excluded. V-gene and J-gene trimming of TCR beta chains was associated with a missense DCLRE1C variant in a later genetic analysis, and the association was replicated in an independent cohort. In a later analysis, HLA-associated TCR beta chains showed more clonal expansion and lower generation probabilities than non-associated chains that were equally common. Sequencing depth was assumed to be roughly uniform across donors in the presence/absence analyses, though that assumption may not hold. A total of 150 or so TCR beta chains were listed by the study as associated with cytomegalovirus. The classifier was reported to diagnose cytomegalovirus status with high specificity and sensitivity in both the original cohort and the validation cohort. While some public TCRs were present in many individuals, most TCR sequences turned up only very rarely across donors. Three of the identified cytomegalovirus-associated TCR beta chains were confirmed in vitro to be specific for cytomegalovirus antigens. Compared with the approximately 720-donor mean, donors in an Asian-associated ancestry cluster had fewer N-insertions in productive TCRs, according to a later genetic analysis. A cluster of highly shared sequence variants was judged likely to be a technical artifact of the sequencing pipeline.

The library relied on the immunoSEQ multiplex PCR assay. For the multiplex PCR, a mixture combining 60 forward primers for TCR Vbeta segments and 13 reverse primers for TCR Jbeta segments was used. The CDR3 region of rearranged TCR beta genes was amplified from genomic DNA by a multiplex PCR assay. Amplified TCR beta libraries were sequenced as 87-base-pair reads on the Illumina HiSeq System. The study's processing was this. Across the 670 or so repertoires, a later analysis counted tens of millions of unique TCR beta chains, roughly 11 million of which were shared by at least two donors. Raw reads were error-corrected and collapsed into unique sequences with a nearest-neighbor algorithm that merged closely related sequences to remove PCR and sequencing errors. CDR3 sequences were aligned to IMGT reference sequences to assign V, D and J gene segments. For a sequence to be retained, at least a six-nucleotide match to both a V gene segment and a J gene segment was required. A rearrangement counted as productive if the CDR3 had no stop codons and remained in frame with V and J, and every other rearrangement counted as non-productive. CDR3 was defined according to IMGT convention as the region running from the second conserved V-encoded cysteine to the conserved J-encoded phenylalanine. Sequences without an unambiguous match to a single V gene segment were excluded from the earlier analysis of a few hundred of the donors. In an earlier analysis of more than 500 of the donors, a V segment was called functional when productive rearrangements were above 56.7%, and segregating when the standard deviation between donors exceeded 5%. A statistical classification framework was built to diagnose cytomegalovirus status from the catalog of TCR beta chain sequences. A later analysis assigned V and J genes by comparing TCR nucleotide sequences with IMGT/GENE-DB human TR gene sequences. Using the TCRdist pipeline, a later analysis assigned CDR3 sequences along with most-parsimonious VDJ recombination scenarios. In a later analysis, each TCR beta chain was defined by its CDR3 amino acid sequence together with its V-gene family, and reads without a unique V-gene family were excluded. To address suspected cross-contamination and a sequencing artifact, a later analysis removed a few hundred highly shared, low-generation-probability nucleotide sequences. In a later analysis, a clonal expansion index for each public chain was calculated from normalized within-repertoire ranks of inferred template counts. Generation probabilities in a later analysis came from a VDJ recombination model fitted to out-of-frame rearrangements, and those results were checked against IGoR. Hypergeometric tests were used in a later analysis to score TCR-TCR, TCR-HLA and TCR-CMV co-occurrence, with a repertoire-size bias correction applied to the TCR pairs. A later analysis estimated false discovery rates by permuting HLA or CMV assignments 20 times. A later analysis grouped co-occurring TCRs with DBSCAN, adding TCRdist sequence similarity when clustering within HLA-allele-positive subsets. Co-occurrence clustering excluded repertoires with fewer than 30,000 or more than 120,000 public chains, plus five with anomalous nucleotide sharing. The immuneACCESS repertoire file appears here via TCRdb, limited to in-frame rearrangements. These files lack a portion of the clones; in checked studies, under half of the deficit traces to unresolved V genes, and the cause of the others is not known. V, J and clone size are those of that table, while D and trimming were read from the DNA. The sample has 130,000 to 150,000 clones on record. 0.96% of the sample is in the top ten clones.

The cohort was made up of around 720 healthy bone marrow donors. At the time of sampling, every cohort member was nominally healthy, though immune exposures that went unrecorded were likely present. The donor was CMV seronegative and was included in the group of a few hundred seronegative cohort members. Each donor provided a peripheral blood sample, and peripheral blood mononuclear cells were used for TCR beta sequencing. The Qiagen DNeasy Blood Extraction Kit was used to extract genomic DNA from the blood cell samples. A note on this clone: Its antigen target is currently unknown.

Material for sequencing was PBMCs. The receptor was isolated from a male donor in good health and CMV-seronegative.

The CDR3 region: CASSVVQGWNTEAFF. The nucleotide sequence is TGTGCCAGCAGCGTAGTCCAGGGATGGAACACTGAAGCTTTCTTT. The chain uses TRBV9 and TRBJ1-1, with TRBD1 tentatively as D gene (5 bases match). Its CDR3 holds 15 amino acids, cysteine through phenylalanine. Kept here is only the CDR3 DNA, which spans 45 bases and is read in frame from base 1. Trimming removed 0 bases from V and 1 base from J, leaving 10 bases between the germline ends. From a lookup of the germline V gene, CDR1 and CDR2 are SGDLS and YYNGEE.